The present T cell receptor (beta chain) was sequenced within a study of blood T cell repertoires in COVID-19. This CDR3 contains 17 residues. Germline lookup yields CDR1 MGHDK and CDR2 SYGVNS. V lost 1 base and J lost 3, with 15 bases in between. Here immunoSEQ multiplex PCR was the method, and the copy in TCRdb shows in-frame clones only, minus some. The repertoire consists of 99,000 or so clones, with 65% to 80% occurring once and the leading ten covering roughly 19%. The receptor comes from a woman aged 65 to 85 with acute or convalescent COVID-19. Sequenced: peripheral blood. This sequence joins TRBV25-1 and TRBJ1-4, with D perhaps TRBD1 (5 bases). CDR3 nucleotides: TGTGCCAGCAGTGAATTTAAAGTAACAGGTCCTAATGAAAAACTGTTTTTT. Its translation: CASSEFKVTGPNEKLFF.